The following is a TCR beta chain sequence with its context. Its antigen remains unidentified. These data come from a study of regulatory dendritic cells for organ transplantation. Overall study findings and caveats: Considerable individual heterogeneity was seen in alloreactive memory CD8+ T cells. Naive CD4+ and CD8+ repertoires were highly diverse; memory CD8+ was most oligoclonal.

The germline CDR1 and CDR2 sequences are LGHNA and YSLEER. The J segment lost 5 bases and the V segment lost 5 bases, leaving 14 bases of the junction unmatched. The CDR3 is 18 amino acids. Some clones are missing from TCRdb's copy, which holds only in-frame ones; the method was immunoSEQ multiplex PCR. The sample contains some 12,000 clones, 79% of which appear only once. Sorted subsets were CFSE-labeled and cultured four to five days with allogeneic dendritic cells. FACS sorted CD4+ or CD8+ T cells into CD45RA+ naive and CD45RO+ memory. Sequenced sample: naive CD8+ T cells from blood cultured with regulatory dendritic cells. The subset was: CD45RA+ naive T cells. The origin of this receptor is a human donor in good health. The V gene is TRBV4-3, the J gene TRBJ2-5; 13 nucleotides match TRBD2. The CDR3: CASSRRLAGGLSAETQYF. CDR3 DNA sequence: TGCGCCAGCAGCAGGCGACTAGCGGGGGGTCTGAGTGCGGAGACCCAGTACTTC.